This T cell receptor (beta chain) was sequenced during a study of T cell repertoires in cytomegalovirus infection. Looking at the study overall: Indications came from public TCR beta signatures; they pointed to CMV infection and to a matching HLA type. General observations from the study: CMV-specific TCR beta clonotypes restricted by HLA-C dominated the ex vivo response.

CDR1 SGHRS and CDR2 YFSETQ come from the germline V gene. V was clipped by 3 bases and J by 4 bases, with 19 bases between them. The CDR3 length is 16 residues. On this clonotype itself: Its specificity is not known.

TCRdb passed the reads through MiXCR, listing each CDR3 protein once. Found here are around 180,000 distinct CDR3 sequences, roughly a fifth of them singletons; the top ten hold around 3.1%. The J gene is TRBJ1-2, the V gene TRBV5-1, with D possibly matching TRBD1 (5 bases). The sequenced sample consisted of PBMCs. The receptor comes from a human donor in good health (CMV status not recorded). Some clones in this sample may be carry-over from other donors' samples. This CDR3 is CASSSGTGGEIYGYTF. In DNA form, the CDR3 reads TGCGCCAGCAGCTCCGGAACTGGGGGGGAAATCTATGGCTACACCTTC.